The rows below give T cell receptor beta chains drawn from one sample of a study of blood T cells in healthy people across ages. From the 5' RACE reads, TCRdb called clonotypes with MiXCR, one entry per CDR3 protein. The sample has some 800,000 distinct CDR3 sequences; roughly 44% are singletons. What was sequenced was blood. These receptors all come from a man in his sixties in good health. CDR3s include the opening cysteine and the closing phenylalanine or tryptophan. Each record gives: V gene, CDR3 length, D gene, J gene, clone size, CDR3 DNA, CDR3 protein. A D gene is named only where the DNA matches it firmly. A row's size may be missing; if present it is once, few, many or a size class.

TRBV18,15,.,TRBJ2-6,.,TGTGCCAGCTCACCTGCTCCCTCTGGGGCCAACGTCCTGACTTTC,CASSPAPSGANVLTF
TRBV5-1,16,TRBD1,TRBJ1-1,.,TGCGCCAGCAGCTTGGGCCGACAGGGCGGCAGCACTGAAGCTTTCTTT,CASSLGRQGGSTEAFF
TRBV7-9,15,TRBD1,TRBJ1-6,.,TGTGCCAGCGGGATTGGGACAGGGAAGAATTCACCCCTCCACTTT,CASGIGTGKNSPLHF
TRBV7-3,16,TRBD2,TRBJ2-5,hyperexpanded,TGCGCCAGCAGCTCGGGACTAGCGGGGGGTAGAGAGACCCAGTACTTC,CASSSGLAGGRETQYF
TRBV7-8,15,TRBD1,TRBJ2-3,few,TGTGCCAGCAGCCCGTGGACAGGGGACTCAGATACGCAGTATTTT,CASSPWTGDSDTQYF
TRBV11-2,13,.,TRBJ2-5,.,TGTGCCAGCAGCCCCGGGGGAGCAGAGACCCAGTACTTC,CASSPGGAETQYF
TRBV7-2,13,.,TRBJ1-5,.,TGTGCCAGCAGCTTAGCCCATCCAGAGCCCCAGCATTTT,CASSLAHPEPQHF
TRBV20-1,13,.,TRBJ2-3,few,TGCAGTGCTAGGACGGGGAGCACAGATACGCAGTATTTT,CSARTGSTDTQYF
TRBV7-9,12,.,TRBJ2-5,few,TGTGCCAGCACTGACAGGGCGGGGGAGCAGTACTTC,CASTDRAGEQYF
TRBV15,15,.,TRBJ1-1,few,TGTGCCACCAGCAGAATTTCTCGGCCGAACATTGAATCTTTCTTT,CATSRISRPNIESFF